The 27 T cell receptor beta chains in this list originate from one sample, sequenced in a study of blood T cells in healthy people across ages. A sample-barcoded 5' primer and a J-beta primer mix were used in a second PCR of roughly 6 to 11 cycles. TCRdb reprocessed the 5' RACE reads via MiXCR and lists one record per CDR3 protein. The sample lists 950,000 to 1,200,000 distinct CDR3 sequences; roughly two fifths were seen once. Sequenced input: blood. Receptors were obtained from a man aged 18 to 30 in good health.

The J gene is TRBJ2-4, the V gene TRBV7-6; 8 bases agree with TRBD2. Germline V gene lookup returns CDR1 SGHVS and CDR2 FNYEAQ. V dropped 5 bases and J dropped 6; count of bases not matched to a gene: 9. The CDR3 is 15 residues long. CDR3 sequence: CASSTAGGVGNIQYF. DNA for the CDR3: TGTGCCAGCAGCACCGCGGGGGGAGTAGGAAACATTCAGTACTTC.

This clonotype was observed many times. The chain carries TRBV5-1 and TRBJ1-4; the D is unclear. CDR3 length: 14 residues. Germline CDR1 and CDR2: SGHRS and YFSETQ. V lost 0 bases to trimming and J lost 4 bases, with 7 bases between them. This chain's CDR3 is CASSLEGFNEKLFF. The CDR3 region has the DNA TGCGCCAGCAGCTTGGAAGGCTTTAATGAAAAACTGTTTTTT. Full variable domain (remainder filled in from reference TRBV5-1 and TRBJ1-4): KAGVTQTPRYLIKTRGQQVTLSCSPISGHRSVSWYQQTPGQGLQFLFEYFSETQRNKGNFPGRFSGRQFSNSRSEMNVSTLELGDSALYLCASSLEGFNEKLFFGSGTQLSVL.

This clonotype was found a few times. J is TRBJ2-3 and V is TRBV7-2; tentatively, D is TRBD2 (5 bases). Per germline, CDR1 SGHTA and CDR2 FQGNSA. V lost 1 base and J 5 bases, leaving 16 bases between the germline ends. This CDR3 contains 16 residues. The CDR3 DNA reads as TGTGCCAGCAGCTTAGGTTGGATTGTTGGGAGAGATACGCAGTATTTT. This encodes CASSLGWIVGRDTQYF.

The chain links TRBV5-1 to TRBJ2-3; no firm D call. V gave up 2 bases and J gave up 1 base, with 8 bases separating them. The CDR3 totals 14 residues. CDR1 is SGHRS, CDR2 YFSETQ, per germline. CDR3 protein: CASSFIRGTDTQYF. The CDR3 nucleotides are TGCGCCAGCAGCTTTATTCGGGGCACAGATACGCAGTATTTT.

This clonotype has a handful of counts. This rearrangement joins TRBV29-1 to TRBJ2-3, with TRBD1 matching 8 bases. This CDR3 comprises 13 residues. Trimming cost V 4 bases and J 4 bases; bases outside gene matches: 4. CDR1 SQVTM and CDR2 ANQGSEA come from the germline V gene. CDR3 sequence: CSVVPGGADTQYF. CDR3 nucleotide sequence: TGCAGCGTTGTTCCAGGGGGCGCAGATACGCAGTATTTT.

This chain links TRBV27 with TRBJ1-1; tentative D call: TRBD1 (5 bases). The germline V gene has CDR1 MNHEY and CDR2 SMNVEV (reference sequence). V dropped 6 bases and J dropped 0 bases, with 14 bases sitting between them. The CDR3 covers 15 residues. The CDR3 spells CASRGLRGLNTEAFF. The CDR3 region has the DNA TGTGCCAGCAGAGGGCTTCGGGGACTGAACACTGAAGCTTTCTTT.

The genes are TRBV3-1 and TRBJ1-5; TRBD1 aligns across 9 bases. The trim removed 2 bases at V and 6 bases at J, leaving 8 bases unmatched. The germline V gene has CDR1 LGHDT and CDR2 YNNKEL (reference sequence). CDR3 length: 16 residues. CDR3 nucleotides: TGTGCCAGCAGCCAAAGAGGGACAGGGCTAAGTCAGCCCCAGCATTTT. Protein: CASSQRGTGLSQPQHF.

This clonotype was found a few times. The gene calls are TRBV29-1 and TRBJ2-3, with D possibly being TRBD1 or TRBD2 (6 bases each). Germline V gives CDR1 SQVTM, CDR2 ANQGSEA. The V and J ends lost 7 bases and 0 bases respectively, with 11 bases between them. CDR3 size: 13 residues. CDR3 in amino acids: CSGRDTSTDTQYF. As DNA, the CDR3 is TGCAGCGGGCGGGACACCAGCACAGATACGCAGTATTTT.

The table lists this clonotype with a count of one. The V call is TRBV6-2 or TRBV6-3, the J call TRBJ1-2; no clear D gene. The CDR3 runs to 14 residues. Trimming shortened V by 7 bases and J by 4 bases, and 16 bases separated the two germline ends. Germline CDR1 and CDR2: MNHEY and SVGEGT. CDR3 sequence (DNA): TGTGCCAGCACCGAACGGCCGGAGACCTATGGCTACACCTTC. This sequence encodes CASTERPETYGYTF.

This clonotype has a handful of counts. The chain links TRBV9 to TRBJ1-1, with unresolved D. CDR1 is SGDLS and CDR2 is YYNGEE in the germline V gene. Trimming stripped 4 bases from V and 4 bases from J, with 14 bases between. The CDR3 has 14 residues. As DNA, the CDR3 is TGTGCCAGCAGCCCCCAGGTAAAAGGCACTGAAGCTTTCTTT. Its protein is CASSPQVKGTEAFF.

V is TRBV28 and J is TRBJ2-7; 9 positions agree with TRBD2. The tail of the sequence fits TRBJ2-5 better, so the J call may be wrong. The CDR3 is 15 amino acids. Germline-derived CDR1 and CDR2 are MDHEN and SYDVKM. CDR3 loop: CASRSSGATRETQYF. CDR3 coding DNA: TGTGCCAGCAGATCTAGCGGGGCGACCAGAGAGACCCAGTACTTC.

V is TRBV12-3 or TRBV12-4 and J is TRBJ1-1, with unresolved D. This CDR3 has 12 amino acids. V was clipped by 5 bases and J by 10 bases, with 14 bases between them. CDR3 DNA sequence: TGTGCCAGCAGTCGAACGGGCAGTCCAGCTTTCTTT. This sequence encodes CASSRTGSPAFF.

The gene calls are TRBV5-1 and TRBJ1-2; 7 nucleotides align to TRBD1. The CDR3 runs 13 residues. With 3 bases clipped from V and 6 bases from J, the junction kept 5 bases outside the gene matches. In germline, CDR1 is SGHRS, CDR2 YFSETQ. The CDR3 region is CASSWSQGDGYTF. The CDR3 region has the DNA TGCGCCAGCAGCTGGAGCCAGGGGGATGGCTACACCTTC.

Only a few counts were recorded for this clonotype. This sequence joins TRBV5-1 and TRBJ1-1; 7 nucleotides align to TRBD1. J was trimmed by 1 base and V by 4 bases; bases with no gene match: 7. Germline V lookup: CDR1 SGHRS, CDR2 YFSETQ. The CDR3 loop spans 15 amino acids. The CDR3: CASSNPGTANTEAFF. DNA for the CDR3: TGCGCCAGCAGCAATCCCGGGACAGCGAACACTGAAGCTTTCTTT. Drawing the rest from reference TRBV5-1 and TRBJ1-1, the complete variable domain is KAGVTQTPRYLIKTRGQQVTLSCSPISGHRSVSWYQQTPGQGLQFLFEYFSETQRNKGNFPGRFSGRQFSNSRSEMNVSTLELGDSALYLCASSNPGTANTEAFFGQGTRLTVV.

In its sample, this clonotype was seen a few times. This chain connects TRBV14 to TRBJ2-7, with D hard to call. This CDR3 spans 14 amino acids. Germline V lookup: CDR1 SGHDN, CDR2 FVKESK. V shed 1 base and J shed 4 bases, with 11 bases lying between them. The CDR3 sequence is CASSQGEGVYEQYF. The DNA for the CDR3 is TGTGCCAGCAGCCAAGGGGAAGGAGTTTACGAGCAGTACTTC.

In its sample, this clonotype was seen once. The chain couples TRBV6-6 to TRBJ2-1, with TRBD1 matching over 9 bases. This CDR3 region has 16 residues. V lost 0 bases to trimming and J lost 10 bases; unmatched junction nucleotides: 10. In germline, CDR1 is MNHNY, CDR2 SVGAGI (reference sequence). The CDR3 region has the DNA TGTGCCAGCAGTTACTCATCCGGGACAGGGCCGAACGAGCAGTTCTTC. Protein product: CASSYSSGTGPNEQFF.

In the case of this clonotype: This sequence may be a read error, since a much larger clone differs from it by one base. This rearrangement joins TRBV7-2 to TRBJ2-5; D gene uncertain. The V gene lost 5 bases and the J gene lost 2 bases, with 12 bases spanning the gap. Looked up from germline, CDR1 is SGHTA and CDR2 is FQGNSA. This CDR3 region has 14 residues. The CDR3 here is CASSDRKEQETQYF. In DNA form, the CDR3 reads TGTGCCAGCAGCGACCGTAAGGAACAAGAGACCCAGTACTTC. Full variable domain (outside the CDR3, taken from reference TRBV7-2 and TRBJ2-5): GAGVSQSPSNKVTEKGKDVELRCDPISGHTALYWYRQSLGQGLEFLIYFQGNSAPDKSGLPSDRFSAERTGGSVSTLTIQRTQQEDSAVYLCASSDRKEQETQYFGPGTRLLVL.

The V gene is TRBV2, the J gene TRBJ2-1, with D perhaps given as TRBD1 or TRBD2 (5 bases each). The CDR3 totals 14 residues. Deletions cut 6 bases from V and 5 bases from J, with 14 bases between. CDR1 is SNHLY, CDR2 FYNNEI, per germline. The CDR3 nucleotides read TGTGCCAGCAGGGACGGGACGATTCACAATGAGCAGTTCTTC. It yields the protein CASRDGTIHNEQFF. Based on the CDR3 plus reference TRBV2 and TRBJ2-1, the full variable domain is EPEVTQTPSHQVTQMGQEVILRCVPISNHLYFYWYRQILGQKVEFLVSFYNNEISEKSEIFDDQFSVERPDGSNFTLKIRSTKLEDSAMYFCASRDGTIHNEQFFGPGTRLTVL.

The count of this clonotype is one. The CDR3 DNA is TGTGCCTGGAGGGGGGTTGAGACAGTTTACGAGCAGTACTTC. Its translation: CAWRGVETVYEQYF. V gene TRBV30 combines with J gene TRBJ2-7; either TRBD1 or TRBD2 may fit D (5 bases each). The CDR3 is made up of 14 amino acids. Germline CDR1 and CDR2: GTSNPN and SVGIG (reference sequence). V was cut by 3 bases and J by 4 bases, with 16 bases left in between.

The chain has TRBV4-3 and TRBJ2-5, with D maybe TRBD2 (5 bases). The CDR3 totals 14 residues. The germline V gene encodes CDR1 LGHNA and CDR2 YSLEER. The V and J ends lost 0 bases and 2 bases respectively, with 7 bases between them. The CDR3 sequence: CASSQERTQETQYF. CDR3 in DNA: TGCGCCAGCAGCCAAGAGAGGACTCAAGAGACCCAGTACTTC.

This clonotype was seen only a few times. V is TRBV11-2 and J is TRBJ2-3; TRBD2 agrees at 7 bases. Germline CDR1 and CDR2: SGHAT and FQNNGV. The CDR3 consists of 15 residues. The V and J ends lost 1 base and 9 bases, in that order; junction bases with no gene match: 10. CDR3 loop: CASSLGEPGAGTQYF. CDR3 sequence (DNA): TGTGCCAGCAGCTTAGGTGAACCGGGAGCGGGAACGCAGTATTTT.

The CDR3 sequence is CASSPLTARSGGYTF. CDR3 coding DNA: TGTGCCAGCTCACCACTAACAGCCCGGTCTGGAGGCTACACCTTC. The chain is built from TRBV18 and TRBJ1-2, with no clear D. Germline-derived CDR1 and CDR2 are KGHSH and LQKENI. Trimming cost V 1 base and J 8 bases, with 17 bases left between them. This CDR3 region has 15 residues.

The chain links TRBV7-2 to TRBJ2-7, with D perhaps given as TRBD1 or TRBD2 (5 bases each). Germline-derived CDR1 and CDR2 are SGHTA and FQGNSA. The CDR3 spans 14 residues. Trimming stripped 2 bases from V and 2 bases from J, with 10 bases between. The CDR3 loop reads CASSLNWDAYEQYF. CDR3 DNA: TGTGCCAGCAGCTTAAATTGGGACGCCTACGAGCAGTACTTC.

This chain connects TRBV6-5 to TRBJ1-2; a weak D match, TRBD1 (6 bases). The CDR3 contains 15 residues. Germline CDR1 reads MNHEY; CDR2 reads SVGAGI. V gave up 3 bases and J gave up 7 bases, with 18 bases separating them. The CDR3 DNA is TGTGCCAGCAGTTATGTGGAACAGGGTTGGGGTGGCTACACCTTC. It specifies CASSYVEQGWGGYTF.

The chain carries TRBV9 and TRBJ2-4, with 10 bases aligning to TRBD1. TRBJ2-7 matches the DNA end more closely, so the J call is doubtful. This CDR3 is built from 14 residues. Germline CDR1 is SGDLS and CDR2 is YYNGEE. In nucleotides, the CDR3 is TGTGCCAGCAGTGCGACAGGGGGCTTGTACGAGCAGTACTTC. Protein: CASSATGGLYEQYF.

This clonotype showed up just once. Here the CDR3 DNA reads TGTGCCAGCAGGGAAACAGGGTTACGTGATCGGACCTATGGCTACACCTTC. It yields the protein CASRETGLRDRTYGYTF. The genes are TRBV7-3 and TRBJ1-2, with D possibly being TRBD1 (6 bases). Per the germline V gene, CDR1 is SGHTA and CDR2 is FQGTGA. Trimming cost V 6 bases and J 4 bases, with 24 bases left between them. The CDR3 has 17 amino acids.

The chain links TRBV20-1 to TRBJ2-1; the D is unclear. This CDR3 region has 14 residues. The germline V and J ends were trimmed by 5 bases and 3 bases, with 14 bases remaining between them. Germline loops: CDR1 DFQATT, CDR2 SNEGSKA (reference sequence). The CDR3 loop reads CSARAPPHYNEQFF. CDR3 nucleotide sequence: TGCAGTGCTCGGGCCCCCCCCCACTACAATGAGCAGTTCTTC.